This T cell receptor beta chain was sequenced for a study of T cells in Graves' hyperthyroidism and ophthalmopathy. General study results and limits: Peripheral blood also featured most of the thyroid clonotypes expanded above 0.001. A model using 13 V-J features told ophthalmopathy apart from stable hyperthyroidism.

The CDR3 has 14 residues. Between the trimmed V and J ends, which lost 1 base and 0 bases, there was a span of 6 bases. CDR1 is KGHSH and CDR2 is LQKENI in the germline V gene. Fresh peripheral blood, around 9.5 ml, yielded the PBMCs. As to this clonotype: Its matching antigen is unknown.

What was amplified from RNA transcripts were TCR beta CDR3 regions. HTBI primers were employed in a first-round RT-PCR of the TCR CDR3. TCRdb reprocessed the multiplex PCR reads with MiXCR, giving one entry per CDR3 protein. The sample lists approximately 490,000 distinct CDR3 sequences, 20% to 25% seen once, with around 54% in the top ten. The chain recombines TRBV18 with TRBJ2-5; D unresolved. Sequencing was performed on blood. The TCR comes from a woman in her sixties or seventies with Graves' ophthalmopathy. The CDR3 nucleotides read TGTGCCAGCTCACCACTGCTAGACCAAGAGACCCAGTACTTC. This gives the protein CASSPLLDQETQYF.